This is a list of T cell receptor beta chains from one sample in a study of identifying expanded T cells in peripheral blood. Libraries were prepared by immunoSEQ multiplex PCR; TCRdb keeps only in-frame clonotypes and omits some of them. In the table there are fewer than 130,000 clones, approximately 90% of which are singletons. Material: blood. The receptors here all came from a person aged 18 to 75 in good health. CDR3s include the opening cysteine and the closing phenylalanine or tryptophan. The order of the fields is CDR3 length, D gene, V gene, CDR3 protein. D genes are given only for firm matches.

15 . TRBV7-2 CASSLDPGGGVGYTF
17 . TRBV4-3 CASSQDLAPQWSYEQYF
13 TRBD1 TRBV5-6 CASSQTGVETQYF
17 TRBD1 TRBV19 CASSIGQGVTGANVLTF
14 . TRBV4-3 CASSQDEGEDTQYF
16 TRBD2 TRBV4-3 CASSQAGASGANEQFF
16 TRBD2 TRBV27 CASSLGGGLVGYEQYF
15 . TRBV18 CASSPITLDGSEAFF
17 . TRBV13 CASSLKGGERFSDTQYF
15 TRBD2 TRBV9 CASSVAGGEDNEQFF
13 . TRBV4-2 CASSQNSNTEAFF
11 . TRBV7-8 CASSWGSSEFF
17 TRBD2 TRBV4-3 CASSLTPRGGYQETQYF
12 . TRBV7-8 CASSFDNSPLHF
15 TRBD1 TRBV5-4 CASSLATGVGETQYF
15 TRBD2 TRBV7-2 CASSLAWRGAYEQYF
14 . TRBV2 CASSGTARTDTQYF
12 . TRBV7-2 CASSLRGGGYTF
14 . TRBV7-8 CASSLEASYEKLFF
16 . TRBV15 CATSTSRPSSPDTQYF
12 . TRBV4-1 CASSPTYNEQFF
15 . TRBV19 CASSSGTSAYNEQFF
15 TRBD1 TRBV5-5 CASSLRTGTTHEQYF
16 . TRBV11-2 CASSLLPYEGEETQYF
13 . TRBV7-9 CASSPTGFAEQYF
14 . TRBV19 CASSIPAVRDEQFF
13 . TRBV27 CASGQEWNTEAFF
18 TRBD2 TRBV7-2 CASSPNPTSGGGVGEQFF
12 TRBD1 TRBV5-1 CASTETGDEQYF
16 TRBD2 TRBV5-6 CASSLAGGPIADTQYF
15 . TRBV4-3 CASSQDGAGANVLTF
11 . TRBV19 CASSVREKLFF
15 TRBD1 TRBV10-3 CAITMGQGGADTQYF
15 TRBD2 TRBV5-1 CASSFQLAGVYEQFF
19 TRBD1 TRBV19 CASSPLGARGPIRTYEQYF
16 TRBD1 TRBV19 CASSMGTGSPIYEQYF
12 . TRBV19 CASSRPGETQYF
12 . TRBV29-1 CSVGVDYNEQFF
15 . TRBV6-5 CASSGTFSGATEAFF
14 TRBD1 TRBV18 CASSLRQGADTQYF
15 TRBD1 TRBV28 CASSKGDRASYEQYF
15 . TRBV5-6 CASSLRVSGTDTQYF
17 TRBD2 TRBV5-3 CARSAPLAGQDTGELFF
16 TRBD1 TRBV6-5 CASSSGGWDRTYEQYF
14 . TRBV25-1 CASSDSDSTDTQYF
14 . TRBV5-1 CASSLAVSSGELFF
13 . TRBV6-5 CASKPMRDTEAFF
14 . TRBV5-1 CASSFGPQSYGYTF
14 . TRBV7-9 CASSPGVMNTEAFF
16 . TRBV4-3 CASSHDPGTRNTEAFF
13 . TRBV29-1 CSGTGTYTDTQYF
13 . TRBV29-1 CSASSGVGSEAFF
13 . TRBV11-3 CASSFGVTDTQYF
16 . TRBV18 CASSPNVGSSNEKLFF